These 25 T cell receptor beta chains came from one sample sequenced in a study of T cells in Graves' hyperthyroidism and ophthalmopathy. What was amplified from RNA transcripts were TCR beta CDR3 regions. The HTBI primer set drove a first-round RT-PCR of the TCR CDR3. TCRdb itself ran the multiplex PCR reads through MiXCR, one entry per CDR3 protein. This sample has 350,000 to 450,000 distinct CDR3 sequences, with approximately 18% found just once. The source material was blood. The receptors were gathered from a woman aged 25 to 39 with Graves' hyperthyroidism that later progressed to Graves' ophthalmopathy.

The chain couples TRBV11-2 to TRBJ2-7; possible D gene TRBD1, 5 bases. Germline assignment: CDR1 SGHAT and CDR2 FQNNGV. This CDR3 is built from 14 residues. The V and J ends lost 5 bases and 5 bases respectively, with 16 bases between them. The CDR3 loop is CASSPGRQFNEQYF. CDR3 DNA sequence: TGTGCCAGCAGCCCTGGGCGACAGTTCAACGAGCAGTACTTC.

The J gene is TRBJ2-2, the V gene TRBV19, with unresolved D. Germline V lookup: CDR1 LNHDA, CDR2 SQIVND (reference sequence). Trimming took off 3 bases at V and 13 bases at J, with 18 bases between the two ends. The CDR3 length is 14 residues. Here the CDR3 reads CASSIGHPLIRLFF. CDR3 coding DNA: TGTGCCAGTAGTATTGGGCACCCCCTTATAAGGCTGTTTTTT.

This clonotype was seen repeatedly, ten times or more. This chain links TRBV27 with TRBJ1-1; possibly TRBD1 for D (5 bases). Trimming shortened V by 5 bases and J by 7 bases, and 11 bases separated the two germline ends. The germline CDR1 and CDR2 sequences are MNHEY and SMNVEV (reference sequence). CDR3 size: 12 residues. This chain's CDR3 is CASSRPGGEAFF. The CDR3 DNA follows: TGTGCCAGCAGTCGACCGGGGGGTGAAGCTTTCTTT.

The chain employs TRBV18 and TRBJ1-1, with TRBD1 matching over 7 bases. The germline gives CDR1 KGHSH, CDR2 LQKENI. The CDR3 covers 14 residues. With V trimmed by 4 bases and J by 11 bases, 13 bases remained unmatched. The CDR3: CASSRQGTTNPAFF. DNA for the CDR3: TGTGCCAGCTCACGACAGGGCACCACTAACCCGGCTTTCTTT.

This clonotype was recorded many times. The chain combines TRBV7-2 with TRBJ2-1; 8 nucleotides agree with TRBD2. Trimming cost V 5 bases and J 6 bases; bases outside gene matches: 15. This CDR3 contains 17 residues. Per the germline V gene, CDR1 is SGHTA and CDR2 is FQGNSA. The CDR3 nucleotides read TGTGCCAGCAGCCCCCCCCCCGGGACTAGTCTGGGCAATGAGCAGTTCTTC. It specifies CASSPPPGTSLGNEQFF.

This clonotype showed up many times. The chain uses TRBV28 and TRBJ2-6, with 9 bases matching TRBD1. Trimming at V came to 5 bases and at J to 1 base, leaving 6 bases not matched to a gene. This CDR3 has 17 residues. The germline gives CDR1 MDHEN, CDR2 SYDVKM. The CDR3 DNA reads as TGTGCCAGCAGTCCGAACAGGGGGCTGTCTGGGGCCAACGTCCTGACTTTC. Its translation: CASSPNRGLSGANVLTF.

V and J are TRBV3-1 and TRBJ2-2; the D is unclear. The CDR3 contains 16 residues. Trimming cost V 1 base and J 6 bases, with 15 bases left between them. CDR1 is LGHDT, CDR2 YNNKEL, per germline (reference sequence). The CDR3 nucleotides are TGTGCCAGCAGCCAAGTTACGTCCCCCGCGGCCGGGGAGCTGTTTTTT. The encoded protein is CASSQVTSPAAGELFF. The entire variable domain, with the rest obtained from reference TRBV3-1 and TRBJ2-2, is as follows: DTAVSQTPKYLVTQMGNDKSIKCEQNLGHDTMYWYKQDSKKFLKIMFSYNNKELIINETVPNRFSPKSPDKAHLNLHINSLELGDSAVYFCASSQVTSPAAGELFFGEGSRLTVL.

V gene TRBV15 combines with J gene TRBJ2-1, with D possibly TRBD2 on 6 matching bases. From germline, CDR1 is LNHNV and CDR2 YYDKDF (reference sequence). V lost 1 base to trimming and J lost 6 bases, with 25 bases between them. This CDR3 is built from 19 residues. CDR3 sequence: CATSRVVGRYGTERNEQFF. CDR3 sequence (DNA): TGTGCCACCAGCAGAGTAGTGGGGAGGTATGGGACGGAACGCAATGAGCAGTTCTTC.

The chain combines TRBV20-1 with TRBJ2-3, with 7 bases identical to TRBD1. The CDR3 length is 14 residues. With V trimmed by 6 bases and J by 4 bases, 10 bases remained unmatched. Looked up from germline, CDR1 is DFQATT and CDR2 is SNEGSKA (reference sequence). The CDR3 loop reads CSATTLDRADTQYF. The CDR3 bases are TGCAGTGCCACGACTCTAGACAGGGCAGATACGCAGTATTTT.

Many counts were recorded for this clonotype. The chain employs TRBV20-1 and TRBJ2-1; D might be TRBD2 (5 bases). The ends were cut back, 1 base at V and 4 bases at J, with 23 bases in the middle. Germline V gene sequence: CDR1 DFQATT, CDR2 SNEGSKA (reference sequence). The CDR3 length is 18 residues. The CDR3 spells CSARVRSPSSATYNEQFF. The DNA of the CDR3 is TGCAGTGCTAGAGTGAGAAGTCCGAGTAGCGCGACTTACAATGAGCAGTTCTTC.

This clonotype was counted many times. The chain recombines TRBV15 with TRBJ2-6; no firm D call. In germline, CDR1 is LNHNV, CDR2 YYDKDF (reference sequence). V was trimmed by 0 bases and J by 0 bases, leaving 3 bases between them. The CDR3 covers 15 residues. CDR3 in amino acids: CATSRELSGANVLTF. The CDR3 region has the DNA TGTGCCACCAGCAGAGAGCTCTCTGGGGCCAACGTCCTGACTTTC.

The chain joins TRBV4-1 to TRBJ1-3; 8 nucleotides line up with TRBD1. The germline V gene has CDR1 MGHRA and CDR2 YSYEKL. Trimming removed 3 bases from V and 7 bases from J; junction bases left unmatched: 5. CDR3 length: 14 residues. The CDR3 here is CASSHRTGNNTIYF. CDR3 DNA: TGCGCCAGCAGCCATCGGACAGGGAATAACACCATATATTTT.

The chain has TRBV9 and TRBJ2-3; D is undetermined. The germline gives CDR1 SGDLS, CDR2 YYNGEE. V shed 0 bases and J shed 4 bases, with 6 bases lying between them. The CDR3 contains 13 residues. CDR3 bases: TGTGCCAGCAGCGTAGACGTAGCAGATACGCAGTATTTT. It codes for CASSVDVADTQYF.

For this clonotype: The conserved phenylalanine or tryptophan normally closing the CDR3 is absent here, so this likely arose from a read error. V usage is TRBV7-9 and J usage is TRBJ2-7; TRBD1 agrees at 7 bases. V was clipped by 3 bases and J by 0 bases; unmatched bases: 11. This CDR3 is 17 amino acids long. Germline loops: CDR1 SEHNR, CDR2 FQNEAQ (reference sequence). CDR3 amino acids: CASSFTPGQRTSYEQYS. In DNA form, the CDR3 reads TGTGCCAGCAGCTTCACTCCGGGACAGCGGACCTCCTACGAGCAGTACTCC.

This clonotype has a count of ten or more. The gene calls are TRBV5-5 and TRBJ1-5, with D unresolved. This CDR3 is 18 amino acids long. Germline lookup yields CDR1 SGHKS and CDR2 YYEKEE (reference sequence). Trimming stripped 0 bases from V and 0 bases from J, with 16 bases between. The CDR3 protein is CASSLVLPGFYSNQPQHF. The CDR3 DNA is TGTGCCAGCAGCTTGGTACTCCCGGGGTTCTATAGCAATCAGCCCCAGCATTTT.

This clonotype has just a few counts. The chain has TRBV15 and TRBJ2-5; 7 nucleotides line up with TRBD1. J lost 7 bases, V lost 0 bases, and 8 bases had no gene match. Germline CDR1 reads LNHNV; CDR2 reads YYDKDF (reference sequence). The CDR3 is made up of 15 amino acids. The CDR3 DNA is TGTGCCACCAGCAGAGATCAGGGGGATCTCGGGACCCAGTACTTC. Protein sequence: CATSRDQGDLGTQYF.

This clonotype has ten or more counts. The CDR3, as DNA: TGTGCCAGCAGCCGCGACAGGGTCCAGCCCCAGCATTTT. It codes for CASSRDRVQPQHF. This sequence joins TRBV3-1 and TRBJ1-5, with 7 bases lining up with TRBD1. CDR3 size: 13 residues. Germline V gives CDR1 LGHDT, CDR2 YNNKEL (reference sequence). V lost 4 bases to trimming and J lost 7 bases; unmatched junction nucleotides: 4.

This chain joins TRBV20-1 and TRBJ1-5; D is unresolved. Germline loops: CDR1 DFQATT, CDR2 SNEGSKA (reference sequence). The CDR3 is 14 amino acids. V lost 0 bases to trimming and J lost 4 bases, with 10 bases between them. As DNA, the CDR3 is TGCAGTGCTAGAGATCGGTTGGGGAATCAGCCCCAGCATTTT. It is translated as CSARDRLGNQPQHF.

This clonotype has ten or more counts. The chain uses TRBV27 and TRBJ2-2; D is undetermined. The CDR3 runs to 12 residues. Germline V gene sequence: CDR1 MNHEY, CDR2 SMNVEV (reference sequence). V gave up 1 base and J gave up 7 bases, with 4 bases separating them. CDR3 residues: CASSLYGGELFF. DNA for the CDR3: TGTGCCAGCAGTTTATACGGCGGGGAGCTGTTTTTT.

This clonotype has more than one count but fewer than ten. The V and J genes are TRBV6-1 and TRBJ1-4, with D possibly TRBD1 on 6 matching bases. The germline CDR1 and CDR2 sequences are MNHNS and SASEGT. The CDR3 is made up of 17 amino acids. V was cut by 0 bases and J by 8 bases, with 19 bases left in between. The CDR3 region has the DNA TGTGCCAGCAGTGAAGCCTACCGGGACATCCGGAAGGAAAAACTGTTTTTT. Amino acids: CASSEAYRDIRKEKLFF.

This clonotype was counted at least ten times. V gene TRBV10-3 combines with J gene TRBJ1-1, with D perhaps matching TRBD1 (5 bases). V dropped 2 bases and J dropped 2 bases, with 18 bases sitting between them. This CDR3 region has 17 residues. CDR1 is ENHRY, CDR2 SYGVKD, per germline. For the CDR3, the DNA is TGTGCCATCAGTGAGGGAGGGGCGAGGGTCAGTAACACTGAAGCTTTCTTT. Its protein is CAISEGGARVSNTEAFF.

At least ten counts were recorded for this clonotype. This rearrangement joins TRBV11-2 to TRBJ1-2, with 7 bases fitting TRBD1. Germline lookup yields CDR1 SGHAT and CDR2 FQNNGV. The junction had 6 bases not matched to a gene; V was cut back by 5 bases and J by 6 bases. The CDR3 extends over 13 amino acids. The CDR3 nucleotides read TGTGCCAGCAGCCCGACAGGGTATGATGGCTACACCTTC. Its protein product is CASSPTGYDGYTF. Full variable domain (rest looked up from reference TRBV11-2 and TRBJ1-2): EAGVAQSPRYKIIEKRQSVAFWCNPISGHATLYWYQQILGQGPKLLIQFQNNGVVDDSQLPKDRFSAERLKGVDSTLKIQPAKLEDSAVYLCASSPTGYDGYTFGSGTRLTVV.

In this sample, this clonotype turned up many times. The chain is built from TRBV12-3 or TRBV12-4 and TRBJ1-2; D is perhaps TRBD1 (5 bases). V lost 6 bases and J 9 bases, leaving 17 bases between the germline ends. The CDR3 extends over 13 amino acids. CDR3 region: CASRTGDRRRYTF. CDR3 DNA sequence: TGTGCCAGCAGGACGGGGGACCGGCGGCGCTACACCTTC.

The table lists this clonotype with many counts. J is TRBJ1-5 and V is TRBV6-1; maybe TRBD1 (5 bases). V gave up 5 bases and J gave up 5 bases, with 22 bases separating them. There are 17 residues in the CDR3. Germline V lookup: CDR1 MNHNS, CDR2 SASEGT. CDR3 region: CASSRVRGRSLDQPQHF. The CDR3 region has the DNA TGTGCCAGCAGTCGAGTGCGGGGCAGGAGTCTCGATCAGCCCCAGCATTTT.

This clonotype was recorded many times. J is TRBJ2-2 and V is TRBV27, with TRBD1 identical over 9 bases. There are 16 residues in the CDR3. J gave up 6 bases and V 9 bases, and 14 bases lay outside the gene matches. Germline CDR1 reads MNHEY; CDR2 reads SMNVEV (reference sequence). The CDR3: CASLPSRQGDAGELFF. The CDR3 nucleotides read TGTGCCAGTCTCCCGTCAAGACAGGGGGACGCCGGGGAGCTGTTTTTT.